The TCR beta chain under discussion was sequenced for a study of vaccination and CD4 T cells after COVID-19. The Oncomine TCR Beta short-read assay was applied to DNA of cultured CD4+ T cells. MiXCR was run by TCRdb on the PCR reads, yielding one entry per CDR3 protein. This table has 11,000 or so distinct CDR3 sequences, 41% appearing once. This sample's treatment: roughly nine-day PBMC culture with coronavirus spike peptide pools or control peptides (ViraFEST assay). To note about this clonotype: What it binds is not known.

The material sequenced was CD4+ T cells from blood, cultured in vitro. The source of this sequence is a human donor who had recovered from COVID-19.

In DNA, the CDR3 is TGTGCCAGCAGCTTCGACAGGGTGGGGGGTGGCTACACCTTC. The encoded protein is CASSFDRVGGGYTF. V is TRBV7-9 and J is TRBJ1-2, with 7 bases that match TRBD1. V shed 3 bases, J shed 7 bases, and the junction held 8 bases outside the gene matches. The CDR3 extends over 14 amino acids. Germline assignment: CDR1 SEHNR and CDR2 FQNEAQ (reference sequence). Together with reference TRBV7-9 and TRBJ1-2, the CDR3 gives the full variable domain: DTGVSQNPRHKITKRGQNVTFRCDPISEHNRLYWYRQTLGQGPEFLTYFQNEAQLEKSRLLSDRFSAERPKGSFSTLEIQRTEQGDSAMYLCASSFDRVGGGYTFGSGTRLTVV.